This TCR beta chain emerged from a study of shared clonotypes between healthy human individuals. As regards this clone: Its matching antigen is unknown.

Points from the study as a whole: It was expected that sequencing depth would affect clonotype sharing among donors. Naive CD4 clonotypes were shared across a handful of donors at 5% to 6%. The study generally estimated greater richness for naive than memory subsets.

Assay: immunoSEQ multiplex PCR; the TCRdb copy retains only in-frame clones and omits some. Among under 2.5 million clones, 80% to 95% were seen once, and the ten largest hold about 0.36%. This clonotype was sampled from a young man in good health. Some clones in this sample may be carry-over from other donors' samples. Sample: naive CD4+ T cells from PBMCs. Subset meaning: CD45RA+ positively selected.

The CDR3 loop is CASSLMGGTEAFF. DNA of the CDR3: TGTGCCAGCAGCTTAATGGGGGGCACTGAAGCTTTCTTT. The rearrangement joins TRBV11-2 to TRBJ1-1; D may be TRBD1 (5 bases). V was trimmed by 2 bases and J by 4 bases, leaving 8 bases between them. The CDR3 contains 13 residues. Germline V lookup: CDR1 SGHAT, CDR2 FQNNGV.